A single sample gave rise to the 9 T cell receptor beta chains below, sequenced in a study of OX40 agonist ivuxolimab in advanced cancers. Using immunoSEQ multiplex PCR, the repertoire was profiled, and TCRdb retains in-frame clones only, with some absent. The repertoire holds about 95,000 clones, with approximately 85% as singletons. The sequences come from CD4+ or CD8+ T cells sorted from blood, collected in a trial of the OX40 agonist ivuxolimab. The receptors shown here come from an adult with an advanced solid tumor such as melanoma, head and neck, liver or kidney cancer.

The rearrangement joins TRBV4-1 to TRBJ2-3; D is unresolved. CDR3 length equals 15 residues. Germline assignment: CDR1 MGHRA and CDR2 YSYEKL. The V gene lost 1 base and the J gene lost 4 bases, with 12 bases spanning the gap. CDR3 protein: CASSQGPIKADTQYF. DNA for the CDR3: TGCGCCAGCAGCCAAGGACCAATCAAGGCAGATACGCAGTATTTT.

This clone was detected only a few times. The CDR3 reads CASSGDSDYGYTF. The CDR3 DNA reads as TGTGCCAGCAGTGGGGACAGTGACTATGGCTACACCTTC. The V and J genes are TRBV6-1 and TRBJ1-2, with 7 bases fitting TRBD1. J lost 3 bases, V lost 4 bases, and 2 bases had no gene match. The CDR3 is 13 amino acids. CDR1 MNHNS and CDR2 SASEGT come from the germline V gene.

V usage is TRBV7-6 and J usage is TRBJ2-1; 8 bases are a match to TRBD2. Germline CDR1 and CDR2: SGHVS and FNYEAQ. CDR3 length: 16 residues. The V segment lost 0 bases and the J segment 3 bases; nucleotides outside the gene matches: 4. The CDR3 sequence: CASSLAGTRRYNEQFF. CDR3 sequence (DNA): TGTGCCAGCAGCTTAGCAGGGACTAGACGCTACAATGAGCAGTTCTTC.

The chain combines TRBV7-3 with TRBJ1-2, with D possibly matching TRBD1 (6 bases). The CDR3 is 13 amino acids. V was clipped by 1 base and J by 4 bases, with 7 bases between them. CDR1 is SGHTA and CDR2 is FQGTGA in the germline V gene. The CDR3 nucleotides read TGTGCCAGCAGCTTAATAGGGGGCTATGGCTACACCTTC. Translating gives CASSLIGGYGYTF.

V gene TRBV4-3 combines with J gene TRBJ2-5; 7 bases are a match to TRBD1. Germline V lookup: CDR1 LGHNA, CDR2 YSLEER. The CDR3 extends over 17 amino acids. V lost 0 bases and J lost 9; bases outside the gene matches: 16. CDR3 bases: TGCGCCAGCAGCCAAGATTTCCAAACAGGGGACAGTGGGCCCCAGTACTTC. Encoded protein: CASSQDFQTGDSGPQYF.

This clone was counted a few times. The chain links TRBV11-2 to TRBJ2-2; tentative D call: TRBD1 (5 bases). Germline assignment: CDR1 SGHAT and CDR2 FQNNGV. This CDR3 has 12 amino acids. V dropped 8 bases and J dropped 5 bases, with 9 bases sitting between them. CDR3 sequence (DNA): TGTGCCAGCGAAGGGGTTACCGGGGAGCTGTTTTTT. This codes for CASEGVTGELFF.

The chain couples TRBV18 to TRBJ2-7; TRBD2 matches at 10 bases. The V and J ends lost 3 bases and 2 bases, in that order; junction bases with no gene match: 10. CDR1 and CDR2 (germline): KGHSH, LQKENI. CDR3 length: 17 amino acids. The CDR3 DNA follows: TGTGCCAGCTCACCCCCCAGACTAGCGGGCGTTGCCTACGAGCAGTACTTC. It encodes CASSPPRLAGVAYEQYF.

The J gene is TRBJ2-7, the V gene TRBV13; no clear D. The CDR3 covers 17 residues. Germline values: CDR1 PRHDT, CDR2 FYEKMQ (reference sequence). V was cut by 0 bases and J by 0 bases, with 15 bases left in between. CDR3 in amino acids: CASSLGHGPLGSYEQYF. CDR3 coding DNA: TGTGCCAGCAGCTTAGGCCACGGACCGCTCGGCTCCTACGAGCAGTACTTC.

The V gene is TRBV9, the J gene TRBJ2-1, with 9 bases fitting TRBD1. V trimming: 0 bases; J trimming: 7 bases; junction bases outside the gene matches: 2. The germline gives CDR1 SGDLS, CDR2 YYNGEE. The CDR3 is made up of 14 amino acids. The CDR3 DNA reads TGTGCCAGCAGCGTAGAGGACAGGGGAAATGAGCAGTTCTTC. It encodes CASSVEDRGNEQFF.